This TCR beta chain was identified during a study of blood T cell repertoires in COVID-19. The wider study: The analysed material was cDNA or gDNA that came from T cells, B-cell-depleted T cells, or PBMCs.

The CDR3 is 15 residues long. Germline loops: CDR1 WNHNN, CDR2 SYGVQD (reference sequence). Trimming removed 3 bases at V and 5 bases at J, with 16 bases between. Recovered Cohort 3 donors showed two negative PCRs, clearance, or symptom resolution. The data were produced by immunoSEQ multiplex PCR, yet TCRdb's version contains in-frame clones alone and is incomplete. The table lists approximately 260,000 clones, 80% to 85% of them singletons. The chain is built from TRBV10-1 and TRBJ2-5; maybe TRBD2 (5 bases). The source material was PBMCs or T cells enriched from blood (not recorded which). This sequence originates from a man in his forties or fifties who had recovered from COVID-19. The CDR3: CASSEGGPFRETQYF. The CDR3 DNA is TGCGCCAGCAGTGAAGGAGGACCGTTCCGGGAGACCCAGTACTTC.